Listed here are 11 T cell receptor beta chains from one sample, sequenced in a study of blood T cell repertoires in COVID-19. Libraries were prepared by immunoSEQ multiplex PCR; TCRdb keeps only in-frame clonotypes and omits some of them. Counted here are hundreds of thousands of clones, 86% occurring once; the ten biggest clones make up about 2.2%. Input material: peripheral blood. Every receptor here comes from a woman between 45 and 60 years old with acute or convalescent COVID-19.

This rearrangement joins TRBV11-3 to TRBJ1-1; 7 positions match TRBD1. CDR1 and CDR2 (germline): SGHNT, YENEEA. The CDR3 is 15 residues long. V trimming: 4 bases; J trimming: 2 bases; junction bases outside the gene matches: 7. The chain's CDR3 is CASSSRDRANTEAFF. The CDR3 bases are TGTGCCAGCAGCTCCCGGGACAGAGCTAACACTGAAGCTTTCTTT.

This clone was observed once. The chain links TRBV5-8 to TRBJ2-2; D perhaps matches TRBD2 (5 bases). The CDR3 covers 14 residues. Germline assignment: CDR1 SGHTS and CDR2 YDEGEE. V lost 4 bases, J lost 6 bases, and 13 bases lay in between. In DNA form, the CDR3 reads TGTGCCAGCAGCGAACGGGGTGGAGCCGGGGAGCTGTTTTTT. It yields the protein CASSERGGAGELFF.

The CDR3 loop reads CASSYKGLAGEQYF. The CDR3 DNA is TGCGCCAGCAGTTACAAGGGACTAGCGGGAGAGCAGTACTTC. V gene TRBV5-1 combines with J gene TRBJ2-7; 13 bases match TRBD2. V gave up 5 bases and J gave up 7 bases; unmatched junction bases: 6. The CDR3 totals 14 residues. The germline gives CDR1 SGHRS, CDR2 YFSETQ.

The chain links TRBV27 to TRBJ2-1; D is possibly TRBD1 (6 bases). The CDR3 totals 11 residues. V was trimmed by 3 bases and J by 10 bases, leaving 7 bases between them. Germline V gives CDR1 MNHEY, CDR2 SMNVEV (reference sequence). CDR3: CASSFGTEQFF. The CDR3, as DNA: TGTGCCAGCAGTTTTGGGACAGAGCAGTTCTTC.

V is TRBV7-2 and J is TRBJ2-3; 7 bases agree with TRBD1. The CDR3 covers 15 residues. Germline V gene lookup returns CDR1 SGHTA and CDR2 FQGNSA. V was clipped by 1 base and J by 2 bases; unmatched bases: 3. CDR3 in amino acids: CASSLGQGHTDTQYF. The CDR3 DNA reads TGTGCCAGCAGCTTAGGACAGGGTCACACAGATACGCAGTATTTT.

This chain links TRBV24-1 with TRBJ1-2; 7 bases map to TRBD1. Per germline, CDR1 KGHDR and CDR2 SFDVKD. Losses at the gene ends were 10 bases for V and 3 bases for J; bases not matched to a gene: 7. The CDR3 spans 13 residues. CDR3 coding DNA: TGTGCCACGAGCGACAGGGTGGACTATGGCTACACCTTC. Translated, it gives CATSDRVDYGYTF.

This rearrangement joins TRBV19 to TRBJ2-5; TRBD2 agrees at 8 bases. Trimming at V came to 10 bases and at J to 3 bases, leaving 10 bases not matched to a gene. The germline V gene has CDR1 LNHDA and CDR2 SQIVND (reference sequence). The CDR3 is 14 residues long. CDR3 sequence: CATSGGAGEETQYF. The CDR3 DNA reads TGTGCCACCTCCGGGGGGGCGGGGGAAGAGACCCAGTACTTC.

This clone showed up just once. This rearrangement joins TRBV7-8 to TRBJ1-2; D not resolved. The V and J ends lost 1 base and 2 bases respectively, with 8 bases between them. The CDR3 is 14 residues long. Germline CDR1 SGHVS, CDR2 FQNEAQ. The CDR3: CASSLGGKNYGYTF. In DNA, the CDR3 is TGTGCCAGCAGCTTAGGCGGGAAGAACTATGGCTACACCTTC.

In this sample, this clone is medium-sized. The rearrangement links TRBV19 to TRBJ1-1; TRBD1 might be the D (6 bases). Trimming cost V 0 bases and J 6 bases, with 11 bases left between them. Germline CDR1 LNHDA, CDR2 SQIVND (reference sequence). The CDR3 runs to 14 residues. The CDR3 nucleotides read TGTGCCAGTAGTATAGACACAGGGATCCCTGAAGCTTTCTTT. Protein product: CASSIDTGIPEAFF.

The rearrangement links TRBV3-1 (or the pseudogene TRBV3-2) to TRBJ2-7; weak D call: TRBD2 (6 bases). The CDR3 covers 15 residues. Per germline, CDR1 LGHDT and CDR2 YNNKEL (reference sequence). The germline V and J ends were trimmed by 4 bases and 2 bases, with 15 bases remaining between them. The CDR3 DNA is TGTGCCAGCAGCCTTCTCCGGGACTCAACCTACGAGCAGTACTTC. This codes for CASSLLRDSTYEQYF.

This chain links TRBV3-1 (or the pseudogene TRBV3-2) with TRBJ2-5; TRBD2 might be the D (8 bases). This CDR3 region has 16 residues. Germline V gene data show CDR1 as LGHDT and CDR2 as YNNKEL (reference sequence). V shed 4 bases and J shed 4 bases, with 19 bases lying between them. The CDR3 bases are TGTGCCAGCAGCCTAGCGGGACTAGGGGGCGGAGAGACCCAGTACTTC. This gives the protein CASSLAGLGGGETQYF.